The clone carrying this T cell receptor beta chain was recorded once. No antigen is known for it. This table comes from immunoSEQ multiplex PCR, and its TCRdb copy is limited to in-frame clones, with some not included. The profile shows about 68,000 clones, about 88% of them singletons. Repeated repertoire sampling spanned the course of chemoradiotherapy. The sample originates from a study of chemoradiotherapy in HPV16-positive cancers. Study context: Candidate HPV-specific clones and shared TCR motifs came from two HPV16-positive patients. Findings and caveats of the study: Non-HPV-specific T cells did not expand in tumors during treatment, whereas candidate HPV-specific clones and E7-related motifs did. In HPV16-positive patients, HPV-responsive T-cell expansion tracked better recurrence-free survival.

The CDR3 covers 13 residues. Germline CDR1 is MNHEY and CDR2 is SVGAGI. The ends were cut back, 4 bases at V and 2 bases at J, with 9 bases in the middle. Sequenced here: blood, sampled from a patient who underwent chemoradiotherapy. This TCR came from a human donor with HPV-associated anogenital cancer. This chain connects TRBV6-5 to TRBJ2-7; a weak D match, TRBD1 (5 bases). The CDR3: CASSLTATYEQYF. The CDR3 DNA follows: TGTGCCAGCAGTTTGACAGCTACCTACGAGCAGTACTTC.